This T cell receptor (beta chain) was identified in a study of T cells after yellow fever vaccination. Study findings and constraints: Although the secondary response was weaker, it peaked faster, at day 5 versus 15. Subsequent to the booster, the majority of primary-vaccination clones reappeared (less than 97% CD4, 88% CD8).

To note about this clonotype: Its antigen is unknown.

This CDR3 region has 15 residues. V was clipped by 6 bases and J by 1 base; unmatched bases: 8. From germline, CDR1 is MDHEN and CDR2 SYDVKM. Each CDR3 protein gets one entry after TCRdb re-called the 5' RACE reads with MiXCR. The sample holds 300,000 to 350,000 distinct CDR3 sequences; approximately 4% are singletons and the top ten take roughly a fifth. The chain employs TRBV28 and TRBJ2-7, with TRBD1 matching over 8 bases. The clonotype originates from a man aged 18 to 29 who received the YFV17D yellow fever vaccine. The specimen was PBMCs, collected 15 days after the yellow fever booster vaccination. The CDR3 loop is CASSFGGQASYEQYF. The CDR3 DNA reads as TGTGCCAGCAGCTTTGGGGGACAGGCGTCCTACGAGCAGTACTTC. Full variable domain (remainder filled in from reference TRBV28 and TRBJ2-7): DVKVTQSSRYLVKRTGEKVFLECVQDMDHENMFWYRQDPGLGLRLIYFSYDVKMKEKGDIPEGYSVSREKKERFSLILESASTNQTSMYLCASSFGGQASYEQYFGPGTRLTVT.